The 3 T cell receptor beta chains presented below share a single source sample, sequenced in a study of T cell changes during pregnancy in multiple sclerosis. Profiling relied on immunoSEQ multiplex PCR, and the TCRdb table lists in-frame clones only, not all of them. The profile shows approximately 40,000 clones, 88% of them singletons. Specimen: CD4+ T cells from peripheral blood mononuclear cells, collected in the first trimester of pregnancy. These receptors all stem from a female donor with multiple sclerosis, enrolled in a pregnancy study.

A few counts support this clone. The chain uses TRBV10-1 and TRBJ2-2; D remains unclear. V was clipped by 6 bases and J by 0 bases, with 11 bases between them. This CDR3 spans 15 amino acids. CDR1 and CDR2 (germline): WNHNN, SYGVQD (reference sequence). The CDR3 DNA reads TGCGCCAGCAGACTACCTGAAGCGAACACCGGGGAGCTGTTTTTT. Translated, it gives CASRLPEANTGELFF.

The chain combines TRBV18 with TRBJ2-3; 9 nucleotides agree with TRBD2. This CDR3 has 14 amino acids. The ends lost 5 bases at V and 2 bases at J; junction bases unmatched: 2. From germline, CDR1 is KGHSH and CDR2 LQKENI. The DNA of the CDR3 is TGTGCCAGCTCATCTAGCGGGATCACAGATACGCAGTATTTT. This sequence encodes CASSSSGITDTQYF.

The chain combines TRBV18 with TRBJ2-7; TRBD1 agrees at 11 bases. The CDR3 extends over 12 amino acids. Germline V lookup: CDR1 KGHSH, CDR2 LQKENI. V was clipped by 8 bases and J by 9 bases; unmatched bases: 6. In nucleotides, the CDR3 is TGTGCCAGCCGGCCAGGGACAGGGGGGCAGTACTTC. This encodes CASRPGTGGQYF.